Following are 11 T cell receptor beta chains from one sample sequenced in a study of cytomegalovirus exposure and HLA in healthy donors. PCR employed 60 Vbeta and 13 Jbeta primers. This table comes from immunoSEQ multiplex PCR, and its TCRdb copy is limited to in-frame clones, with some not included. The table lists 100,000 or so clones, under 80% of them singletons. The sequenced sample consisted of PBMCs. These receptors were taken from a young woman in good health and CMV-seronegative.

This sequence joins TRBV6-1 and TRBJ2-7; D may be TRBD1 (5 bases). The CDR3 consists of 12 residues. Per germline, CDR1 MNHNS and CDR2 SASEGT. The ends were cut back, 7 bases at V and 3 bases at J, with 10 bases in the middle. The CDR3 is CASKGEYYEQYF. In DNA form, the CDR3 reads TGTGCCAGCAAAGGGGAATACTACGAGCAGTACTTC.

The rearrangement uses TRBV19 and TRBJ1-2; 9 nucleotides match TRBD1. Trimming took 5 bases from V and 5 from J; bases not matched to a gene: 6. The CDR3 is 14 amino acids. Germline V CDR1 and CDR2: LNHDA, SQIVND (reference sequence). CDR3 residues: CASSLTGGAYGYTF. The CDR3, as DNA: TGTGCCAGTAGTTTAACAGGGGGCGCATATGGCTACACCTTC.

This clone has only a few counts. This chain uses TRBV5-4 with TRBJ1-1; D is perhaps TRBD1 (5 bases). Trimming pared 1 base from V and 4 bases from J, leaving 14 bases between. CDR3 length: 15 residues. Germline V CDR1 and CDR2: SGHNT, YYREEE (reference sequence). CDR3 sequence reads: CASSLFHVQGTEAFF. DNA of the CDR3: TGTGCCAGCAGCTTGTTCCACGTCCAGGGCACTGAAGCTTTCTTT.

This chain links TRBV7-2 with TRBJ2-5; TRBD2 matches at 9 bases. The CDR3 covers 14 residues. Germline V gene sequence: CDR1 SGHTA, CDR2 FQGNSA. After removal of 5 bases from V and 4 bases from J, the junction contained 5 bases not matched to a gene. CDR3 DNA sequence: TGTGCCAGCAGCACTGGCGGGAGGGTAGAGACCCAGTACTTC. Translating gives CASSTGGRVETQYF.

This clone showed up just a few times. The V and J genes are TRBV7-8 and TRBJ2-7; D possibly corresponds to TRBD1 (6 bases). The CDR3 runs 15 residues. Looked up from germline, CDR1 is SGHVS and CDR2 is FQNEAQ. Trimming pared 5 bases from V and 2 bases from J, leaving 16 bases between. The CDR3 region has the DNA TGTGCCAGCAGCACGGAGACAGGTTTCACCTACGAGCAGTACTTC. Amino acids: CASSTETGFTYEQYF. Using reference TRBV7-8 and TRBJ2-7 for the parts outside the CDR3, the full variable domain is GAGVSQSPRYKVAKRGQDVALRCDPISGHVSLFWYQQALGQGPEFLTYFQNEAQLDKSGLPSDRFFAERPEGSVSTLKIQRTQQEDSAVYLCASSTETGFTYEQYFGPGTRLTVT.

This chain joins TRBV9 and TRBJ2-2, with D maybe TRBD1 (6 bases). The V gene's germline CDR1 is SGDLS and CDR2 YYNGEE. V was pared by 0 bases and J by 0 bases, with 12 bases between. This CDR3 comprises 17 residues. The CDR3 coding sequence is TGTGCCAGCAGCGTAGCTGCAGGGGCGACGAACACCGGGGAGCTGTTTTTT. Translating gives CASSVAAGATNTGELFF.

V usage is TRBV28 and J usage is TRBJ2-1; 7 positions agree with TRBD2. This CDR3 contains 15 residues. The junction had 11 bases not matched to a gene; V was cut back by 4 bases and J by 8 bases. Germline CDR1 and CDR2: MDHEN and SYDVKM. Written as DNA, the CDR3 is TGTGCCAGCAGTTCCAGCGGGGATCCTTTGCATGAGCAGTTCTTC. This encodes CASSSSGDPLHEQFF.

The chain combines TRBV9 with TRBJ1-1; no firm D call. Trimming pared 0 bases from V and 0 bases from J, leaving 15 bases between. CDR3 length equals 17 residues. In germline, CDR1 is SGDLS, CDR2 YYNGEE. The CDR3 DNA reads TGTGCCAGCAGCGTAGACGCGCTCGGGAGCATGAACACTGAAGCTTTCTTT. Protein: CASSVDALGSMNTEAFF.

The table lists this clone with a few counts. V is TRBV6-5 and J is TRBJ1-3; tentative D call: TRBD1 (5 bases). The V gene's germline CDR1 is MNHEY and CDR2 SVGAGI. Trimming took off 4 bases at V and 0 bases at J, with 10 bases between the two ends. The CDR3 loop spans 15 amino acids. For the CDR3, the DNA is TGTGCCAGCAGTTCGCCAACAGGCTCTGGAAACACCATATATTTT. Translation gives CASSSPTGSGNTIYF.

As concerns this clone: Other nucleotide sequences from this sample produce the same CDR3. For the CDR3, the DNA is TGTGCCAGCAGTTTTAGCTCTGGGGCCAACGTCCTGACTTTC. This sequence encodes CASSFSSGANVLTF. This sequence joins TRBV27 and TRBJ2-6; the D is unclear. This CDR3 comprises 14 residues. The ends were cut back, 3 bases at V and 0 bases at J, with 3 bases in the middle. The germline CDR1 and CDR2 sequences are MNHEY and SMNVEV (reference sequence).

The gene calls are TRBV5-1 and TRBJ1-2; perhaps TRBD1 as D (6 bases). The V gene's germline CDR1 is SGHRS and CDR2 YFSETQ. V lost 4 bases, J lost 0 bases, and 16 bases lay in between. The length of the CDR3 is 16 residues. DNA for the CDR3: TGCGCCAGCAGCCTCCAGCCCGGGACACCTAACTATGGCTACACCTTC. Protein product: CASSLQPGTPNYGYTF.